This T cell receptor (beta chain) was retrieved from a study of cytomegalovirus exposure and HLA in healthy donors. PCR was performed using 60 Vbeta and 13 Jbeta primers. TCRdb's copy holds only in-frame clones and misses some; the assay was immunoSEQ multiplex PCR. This table has 74,000 or so clones, approximately 71% appearing once. The V gene lost 1 base and the J gene lost 2 bases, with 3 bases spanning the gap. Per the germline V gene, CDR1 is SGHVS and CDR2 is FQNEAQ. The length of the CDR3 is 13 residues. This TCR was sampled from a woman aged 40-49 years in good health and CMV-seronegative. Sequencing was performed on PBMCs. V usage is TRBV7-8 and J usage is TRBJ1-3; no clear D gene. The CDR3 DNA is TGTGCCAGCAGCTTAGTAACTGGAAACACCATATATTTT. Residues: CASSLVTGNTIYF.